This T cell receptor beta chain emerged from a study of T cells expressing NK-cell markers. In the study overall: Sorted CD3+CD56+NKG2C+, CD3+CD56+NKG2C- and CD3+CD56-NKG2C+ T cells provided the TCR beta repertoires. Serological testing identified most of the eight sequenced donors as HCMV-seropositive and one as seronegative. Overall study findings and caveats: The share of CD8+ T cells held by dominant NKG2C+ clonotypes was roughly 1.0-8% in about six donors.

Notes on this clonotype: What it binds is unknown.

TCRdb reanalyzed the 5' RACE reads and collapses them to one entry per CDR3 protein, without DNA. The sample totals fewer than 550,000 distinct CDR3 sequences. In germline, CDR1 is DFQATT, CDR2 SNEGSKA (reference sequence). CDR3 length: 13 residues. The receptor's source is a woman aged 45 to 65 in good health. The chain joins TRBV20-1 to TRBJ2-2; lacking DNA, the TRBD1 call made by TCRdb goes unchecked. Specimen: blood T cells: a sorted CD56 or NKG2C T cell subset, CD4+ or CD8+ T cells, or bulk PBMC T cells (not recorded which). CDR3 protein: CSATDRGVGELFF.